The clone carrying this T cell receptor (beta chain) was picked up a small number of times. This entry belongs to a study of blood T cells in healthy people across ages. This CDR3 is 15 amino acids long. Between the trimmed V and J ends, which lost 8 bases and 4 bases, there was a span of 15 bases. CDR1 is SNHLY, CDR2 FYNNEI, per germline. Next came a second PCR, run for about 6 to 12 cycles, which used a sample-barcoded 5' primer along with a J-beta primer mix. Via MiXCR, TCRdb re-called the 5' RACE reads, giving one row per CDR3 protein. The table lists 1.5 million to 2 million distinct CDR3 sequences, about 35% of them singletons.

The chain is built from TRBV2 and TRBJ1-6, with D unresolved. This receptor was identified in a woman aged 25 to 39 in good health. The sample was blood. The CDR3 DNA reads TGTGCCAGCTCGGACGTTACGGCATATAATTCACCCCTCCACTTT. As protein: CASSDVTAYNSPLHF.